This entry lists 15 T cell receptor beta chains sequenced from one sample in a study of blood T cell repertoires in COVID-19. Here immunoSEQ multiplex PCR was the method, and the copy in TCRdb shows in-frame clones only, minus some. In the table there are fewer than 150,000 clones, roughly 85% of which are singletons. Sequencing was done on a sample of peripheral blood. Receptor source: a man aged 50-59 years with acute or convalescent COVID-19.

The chain has TRBV5-6 and TRBJ1-3, with TRBD1 identical over 9 bases. Germline V gene lookup returns CDR1 SGHDT and CDR2 YYEEEE. V was clipped by 5 bases and J by 0 bases; unmatched bases: 6. The CDR3 is 16 amino acids. For the CDR3, the DNA is TGTGCCAGCAGACCCGGGACAGGGTTCTCTGGAAACACCATATATTTT. As protein: CASRPGTGFSGNTIYF.

This chain joins TRBV12-3 or TRBV12-4 and TRBJ1-2; possible D gene TRBD1, 6 bases. With 4 bases removed from V and 7 bases from J, the gap between germline ends came to 13 bases. The CDR3 has 13 residues. For the CDR3, the DNA is TGTGCCAGCAGTTCCCGACCAGGGGCTGGCTACACCTTC. It translates to CASSSRPGAGYTF.

This clone was seen a handful of times. The V call is TRBV6-5, the J call TRBJ1-5, with no clear D. V dropped 6 bases and J dropped 0 bases, with 12 bases sitting between them. The V gene's germline CDR1 is MNHEY and CDR2 SVGAGI. The CDR3 totals 15 residues. CDR3 sequence (DNA): TGTGCCAGCAGCCCCAGCGATTATAGCAATCAGCCCCAGCATTTT. Amino acids: CASSPSDYSNQPQHF.

This clone came up once. The V call is TRBV28, the J call TRBJ2-7; D is perhaps TRBD2 (5 bases). The CDR3 has 14 residues. Germline V CDR1 and CDR2: MDHEN, SYDVKM. The ends were cut back, 1 base at V and 2 bases at J, with 9 bases in the middle. CDR3 nucleotide sequence: TGTGCCAGCAGTTTATCACTAGTCGCCTACGAGCAGTACTTC. This translates into CASSLSLVAYEQYF.

About this clone: A read error may account for a junction end that differs from germline. V usage is TRBV19 and J usage is TRBJ2-2; 9 positions match TRBD2. Germline V gene sequence: CDR1 LNHDA, CDR2 SQIVND (reference sequence). The CDR3 sequence is 17 residues long. DNA of the CDR3: TGTCCCAGTAGTAAAGCGTTCGCGGGGGGGCGGACCGGGGAGCTGTTTTTT. This gives the protein CPSSKAFAGGRTGELFF. The full variable domain, in which reference TRBV19 and TRBJ2-2 provide the parts outside the CDR3, is DGGITQSPKYLFRKEGQNVTLSCEQNLNHDAMYWYRQDPGQGLRLIYYSQIVNDFQKGDIAEGYSVSREKKESFPLTVTSAQKNPTAFYLCPSSKAFAGGRTGELFFGEGSRLTVL.

The chain employs TRBV9 and TRBJ1-2; 8 positions agree with TRBD1. The CDR3 sequence is 14 residues long. CDR1 SGDLS and CDR2 YYNGEE come from the germline V gene. The V and J ends lost 0 bases and 7 bases, in that order; junction bases with no gene match: 5. DNA of the CDR3: TGTGCCAGCAGCGTAGCGACAGGGGTCGCTGGCTACACCTTC. Translated, it gives CASSVATGVAGYTF.

The chain links TRBV4-1 to TRBJ2-2, with D tentatively TRBD2 (5 bases). The CDR3 length is 13 residues. Germline-derived CDR1 and CDR2 are MGHRA and YSYEKL. The V and J ends lost 6 bases and 6 bases respectively, with 11 bases between them. The CDR3 bases are TGCGCCAGCAGTCGGGATCAGGCCGGGGAGCTGTTTTTT. Its protein is CASSRDQAGELFF.

The chain links TRBV6-5 to TRBJ2-1, with 8 nucleotides matching TRBD2. CDR1 is MNHEY and CDR2 is SVGAGI in the germline V gene. V dropped 8 bases and J dropped 4; count of bases not matched to a gene: 4. CDR3 length: 13 amino acids. This CDR3 is CASREGLYNEQFF. CDR3 nucleotide sequence: TGTGCCAGCCGGGAGGGCCTTTACAATGAGCAGTTCTTC.

CDR3 bases: TGTGCCAGCAGCTCACTGGGCGCTCCAGGGCCCCAGCATTTT. Translated: CASSSLGAPGPQHF. This chain links TRBV11-2 with TRBJ1-5; D not certain. The CDR3 has 14 residues. CDR1 is SGHAT and CDR2 is FQNNGV in the germline V gene. V lost 4 bases and J 9 bases, leaving 16 bases between the germline ends.

V is TRBV5-1 and J is TRBJ1-4; 7 positions agree with TRBD1. The V segment lost 0 bases and the J segment 2 bases; nucleotides outside the gene matches: 7. The CDR3 sequence is 17 residues long. Germline-derived CDR1 and CDR2 are SGHRS and YFSETQ. CDR3 in DNA: TGCGCCAGCAGCTTGGCCCCAGGGGGTGGTACTAATGAAAAACTGTTTTTT. This sequence encodes CASSLAPGGGTNEKLFF.

This chain uses TRBV5-1 with TRBJ2-5; TRBD1 aligns across 9 bases. The CDR3 extends over 17 amino acids. V shed 4 bases, J shed 5 bases, and the junction held 15 bases outside the gene matches. Germline V gives CDR1 SGHRS, CDR2 YFSETQ. The CDR3 nucleotides are TGCGCCAGCAGCCTGGCCTCCGGGACAGGGAGGGTGGAGACCCAGTACTTC. It translates to CASSLASGTGRVETQYF.

V gene TRBV5-8 combines with J gene TRBJ1-2; 9 bases align to TRBD1. The CDR3 is 14 amino acids. CDR1 and CDR2 from the germline V gene are SGHTS and YDEGEE. Trimming cost V 5 bases and J 3 bases; bases outside gene matches: 5. CDR3 region: CASRIQGADYGYTF. CDR3 bases: TGTGCCAGCAGAATACAGGGGGCGGACTATGGCTACACCTTC.

This clone has just a few counts. This chain connects TRBV30 to TRBJ2-3, with a tentative D call TRBD2 (5 bases). The V end lost 3 bases, the J end lost 2 bases, and 12 bases lay between the germline ends. Germline CDR1 reads GTSNPN; CDR2 reads SVGIG (reference sequence). The CDR3 loop spans 14 amino acids. The CDR3 sequence: CAWRGELITDTQYF. The DNA of the CDR3 is TGTGCCTGGAGGGGAGAACTAATCACAGATACGCAGTATTTT.

This CDR3 reads CASSYQGTGNTEAFF. The CDR3, as DNA: TGCGCCAGCAGCTACCAAGGGACAGGGAACACTGAAGCTTTCTTT. The chain uses TRBV5-1 and TRBJ1-1; 8 positions match TRBD1. The CDR3 is 15 amino acids. The germline V gene encodes CDR1 SGHRS and CDR2 YFSETQ. The V and J ends lost 3 bases and 1 base, in that order; junction bases with no gene match: 5. The full variable domain, rest sourced from reference TRBV5-1 and TRBJ1-1, is KAGVTQTPRYLIKTRGQQVTLSCSPISGHRSVSWYQQTPGQGLQFLFEYFSETQRNKGNFPGRFSGRQFSNSRSEMNVSTLELGDSALYLCASSYQGTGNTEAFFGQGTRLTVV.

The chain joins TRBV12-5 to TRBJ2-1; 9 bases align to TRBD2. V shed 6 bases, J shed 9 bases, and the junction held 9 bases outside the gene matches. The CDR3 loop spans 14 amino acids. Germline loops: CDR1 LGHNT, CDR2 FRNRAP. CDR3 nucleotide sequence: TGTGCTAGTGGCCTCCTCTCAGCGGGGGGTGAGCAGTTCTTC. Its protein product is CASGLLSAGGEQFF.